These T cell receptor beta chains were read from a single sample in a study of blood T cell repertoires in COVID-19. Produced via immunoSEQ multiplex PCR; TCRdb's table is partial and in-frame only. This sample has about 250,000 clones, with approximately 88% found just once. Sequencing was performed on peripheral blood. Receptors were obtained from a woman in her thirties with COVID-19, enrolled during active disease. Each CDR3 is given with its conserved first and last residue. D genes are given only for firm matches. Only part of the rows carry a size: once, few, many, or a class if the clone is expanded.

clone_size: .; j_call: TRBJ1-4; v_call: TRBV5-6; d_call: TRBD1; cdr3_nt: TGTGCCAGCAGCTTGGTGACAGGGAGCGAAAAACTGTTTTTT; cdr3_aa: CASSLVTGSEKLFF
clone_size: .; j_call: TRBJ2-5; v_call: TRBV5-1; d_call: TRBD2; cdr3_nt: TGCGCCAGCAGCTGGGGACGGGAGGGTCGAAAGACCCAGTACTTC; cdr3_aa: CASSWGREGRKTQYF
clone_size: .; j_call: TRBJ1-4; v_call: TRBV2; d_call: TRBD1; cdr3_nt: TGTGCCAGCAGTGCCAACAGGGGGCGCGGGGTAAAACTGTTTTTT; cdr3_aa: CASSANRGRGVKLFF
clone_size: few; j_call: TRBJ2-1; v_call: TRBV4-2; d_call: .; cdr3_nt: TGTGCCAGCAGCAGACTAATCTACAATGAGCAGTTCTTC; cdr3_aa: CASSRLIYNEQFF
clone_size: .; j_call: TRBJ1-5; v_call: TRBV6-5; d_call: TRBD1; cdr3_nt: TGTGCCAGCAGACTGACAGGGAACAATCAGCCCCAGCATTTT; cdr3_aa: CASRLTGNNQPQHF
clone_size: .; j_call: TRBJ2-5; v_call: TRBV10-2; d_call: .; cdr3_nt: TGCGCCAGCAGTGAAACAGTTCAAGAGACCCAGTACTTC; cdr3_aa: CASSETVQETQYF
clone_size: .; j_call: TRBJ2-1; v_call: TRBV9; d_call: TRBD1; cdr3_nt: TGTGCCAGCAGCGATCCGACAGGGCACAATGAGCAGTTCTTC; cdr3_aa: CASSDPTGHNEQFF
clone_size: .; j_call: TRBJ1-1; v_call: TRBV27; d_call: .; cdr3_nt: TGTGCCAGCACCCTGAATTGGAGGGGGGGAACTGAAGCTTTCTTT; cdr3_aa: CASTLNWRGGTEAFF
clone_size: .; j_call: TRBJ1-2; v_call: TRBV5-1; d_call: .; cdr3_nt: TGCGCCAGCAGCAGCGGAAGGGGGAGCTATGGCTACACCTTC; cdr3_aa: CASSSGRGSYGYTF
clone_size: .; j_call: TRBJ2-1; v_call: TRBV2; d_call: TRBD2; cdr3_nt: TGTGCCAGCCGGCTTTATGGGTACTTGCGGGAGTTCGGAAACAATGAGCAGTTCTTC; cdr3_aa: CASRLYGYLREFGNNEQFF
clone_size: .; j_call: TRBJ1-2; v_call: TRBV11-2; d_call: TRBD1; cdr3_nt: TGTGCCAGCAGCCAACAGACAGGGTATGATGGCTACACCTTC; cdr3_aa: CASSQQTGYDGYTF
clone_size: .; j_call: TRBJ1-1; v_call: TRBV6-2/TRBV6-3; d_call: .; cdr3_nt: TGTGCCAGCAGTTACTCGGATCGAGCAGGGATGAACACTGAAGCTTTCTTT; cdr3_aa: CASSYSDRAGMNTEAFF
clone_size: once; j_call: TRBJ1-4; v_call: TRBV15; d_call: TRBD1; cdr3_nt: TGTGCCACCAGCAGAGAGCTGACAGGGGCTAGCGAAAAACTGTTTTTT; cdr3_aa: CATSRELTGASEKLFF
clone_size: .; j_call: TRBJ1-6; v_call: TRBV21-1; d_call: .; cdr3_nt: TGTGCCAGCAGCAATGCAGATCCTAATTCACCCCTCCACTTT; cdr3_aa: CASSNADPNSPLHF
clone_size: .; j_call: TRBJ1-1; v_call: TRBV19; d_call: .; cdr3_nt: TGTGCCAGTAGTATACAGGTGAACACTGAAGCTTTCTTT; cdr3_aa: CASSIQVNTEAFF
clone_size: .; j_call: TRBJ2-3; v_call: TRBV19; d_call: .; cdr3_nt: TGTGCCAGTAGTGCCGCGGGACTCCACACAGATACGCAGTATTTT; cdr3_aa: CASSAAGLHTDTQYF
clone_size: .; j_call: TRBJ1-1; v_call: TRBV6-5; d_call: .; cdr3_nt: TGTGCCAACACCTACAGGGTAGGCACTGAAGCTTTCTTT; cdr3_aa: CANTYRVGTEAFF
clone_size: .; j_call: TRBJ2-2; v_call: TRBV5-1; d_call: TRBD2; cdr3_nt: TGCGCCAGCAGCTTGGGACTAGCGGATTCCACCGGGGAGCTGTTTTTT; cdr3_aa: CASSLGLADSTGELFF
clone_size: .; j_call: TRBJ2-5; v_call: TRBV2; d_call: TRBD2; cdr3_nt: TGTGCCAGCAGTGATTTCCTAGCGGGGGGGGAGACCCAGTACTTC; cdr3_aa: CASSDFLAGGETQYF
clone_size: few; j_call: TRBJ1-5; v_call: TRBV7-9; d_call: TRBD1; cdr3_nt: TGTGCCAGCAGCCCGGCAGGGGGGATGGGGGGTAATCAGCCCCAGCATTTT; cdr3_aa: CASSPAGGMGGNQPQHF
clone_size: .; j_call: TRBJ2-3; v_call: TRBV27; d_call: TRBD1; cdr3_nt: TGTGCCAGCAGTACTGCGAGGGGGCACACAGATACGCAGTATTTT; cdr3_aa: CASSTARGHTDTQYF
clone_size: .; j_call: TRBJ2-1; v_call: TRBV5-1; d_call: TRBD2; cdr3_nt: TGCGCCAGCAGCTTTGTGGCTAGCGGAAACTACAATGAGCAGTTCTTC; cdr3_aa: CASSFVASGNYNEQFF
clone_size: .; j_call: TRBJ2-2; v_call: TRBV14; d_call: .; cdr3_nt: TGTGCCAGCAGCGAAGTGGGGGGGCGTACCGGGGAGCTGTTTTTT; cdr3_aa: CASSEVGGRTGELFF
clone_size: .; j_call: TRBJ2-7; v_call: TRBV4-3; d_call: TRBD1; cdr3_nt: TGCGCCAGCAGCCAAGAATATCGCCCGAGGGGGCGGAACGAGCAGTACTTC; cdr3_aa: CASSQEYRPRGRNEQYF
clone_size: once; j_call: TRBJ2-3; v_call: TRBV4-1; d_call: TRBD1; cdr3_nt: TGCGCCAGCAGCCTGTACGGGACAGCCCAGACTCCAGATACGCAGTATTTT; cdr3_aa: CASSLYGTAQTPDTQYF
clone_size: .; j_call: TRBJ2-3; v_call: TRBV7-2; d_call: TRBD1; cdr3_nt: TGTGCCAGCAGCTTTCGGGACAGGGCCATAGATACGCAGTATTTT; cdr3_aa: CASSFRDRAIDTQYF
clone_size: .; j_call: TRBJ2-3; v_call: TRBV5-1; d_call: .; cdr3_nt: TGCGCCAGCTCGCCCCGGGAGCTTACAGATACGCAGTATTTT; cdr3_aa: CASSPRELTDTQYF
clone_size: .; j_call: TRBJ2-3; v_call: TRBV7-2; d_call: .; cdr3_nt: TGTGCCAGCAGCTTGGCGGCGAGCACAGATACGCAGTATTTT; cdr3_aa: CASSLAASTDTQYF